These T cell receptor beta chains were read from a single sample in a study of cytotoxic CD8 clonotypes in ibrutinib-treated CLL. Assay used: immunoSEQ multiplex PCR; TCRdb lists only in-frame clones, some missing. The sample lists nearly 15,000 clones, 55% to 65% occurring once. Specimen: PBMCs, collected before ibrutinib treatment. These receptors all stem from a human donor with chronic lymphocytic leukemia. The CDR3 runs from the conserved cysteine through the conserved F or W. Clone size is shown for a subset of rows, as once, few, many or a class of expanded clone.

j_gene: TRBJ2-2
v_gene: TRBV6-5
abundance: -
CDR3aa: CASSYSGPPWAGELFF

j_gene: TRBJ1-2
v_gene: TRBV5-1
abundance: -
CDR3aa: CASSLVRALYGYTF

j_gene: TRBJ2-2
v_gene: TRBV6-1
abundance: -
CDR3aa: CASSEEGELFF

j_gene: TRBJ1-5
v_gene: TRBV7-8
abundance: -
CDR3aa: CASSLAHGGHQPQHF

j_gene: TRBJ1-5
v_gene: TRBV10-3
abundance: -
CDR3aa: CAISEGTGFRQPQHF

j_gene: TRBJ2-3
v_gene: TRBV19
abundance: -
CDR3aa: CASSSGQGTDTQYF

j_gene: TRBJ1-1
v_gene: TRBV4-2
abundance: -
CDR3aa: CASSQDIWGGWGNTEAFF

j_gene: TRBJ1-2
v_gene: TRBV5-1
abundance: few
CDR3aa: CASSLGQNYGYTF

j_gene: TRBJ1-4
v_gene: TRBV5-4
abundance: -
CDR3aa: CASNMDTNNEKLFF

j_gene: TRBJ2-1
v_gene: TRBV2
abundance: -
CDR3aa: CASMSAGGPPYNEQFF

j_gene: TRBJ2-5
v_gene: TRBV7-9
abundance: -
CDR3aa: CASSLVRPGETQYF

j_gene: TRBJ1-2
v_gene: TRBV2
abundance: medium-sized
CDR3aa: CASSDGQGVYGYTF

j_gene: TRBJ2-3
v_gene: TRBV19
abundance: -
CDR3aa: CASSMGDTQYF

j_gene: TRBJ1-2
v_gene: TRBV16
abundance: -
CDR3aa: CASSQTQQGNYGYTF

j_gene: TRBJ2-4
v_gene: TRBV30
abundance: -
CDR3aa: CAWKASAKNIQYF

j_gene: TRBJ2-5
v_gene: TRBV6-6
abundance: -
CDR3aa: CASRNQREIKETQYF